This T cell receptor beta chain appears in the sequencing data of a study of regulatory dendritic cells for organ transplantation. Study as a whole: Monocytes received vitamin D3 on days 0 and 4, IL-10 on day 4.

Clones were sequenced by immunoSEQ multiplex PCR, and TCRdb holds only the in-frame ones, with some missing. The sample shows about 5,400 clones, approximately 72% of them seen only once. Note on this clone: Its antigen is unidentified.

This CDR3 has 17 amino acids. With 9 bases clipped from V and 6 bases from J, the junction kept 14 bases outside the gene matches. From germline, CDR1 is ENHRY and CDR2 SYGVKD. Sorted subsets were CFSE-labeled and cultured roughly five days with allogeneic dendritic cells. Sequenced: memory CD8+ T cells from blood cultured with regulatory dendritic cells. Subset specified: CD45RO+ memory T cells. The sequence was collected from a human donor in good health. The chain uses TRBV10-3 and TRBJ2-2; 12 nucleotides agree with TRBD1. The CDR3 sequence is CAMASGTGGEGAGELFF. CDR3 DNA sequence: TGTGCCATGGCATCCGGGACAGGGGGCGAAGGTGCCGGGGAGCTGTTTTTT.